Sequencing of this TCR beta chain was carried out in a study of cytomegalovirus exposure and HLA in healthy donors (dated by TCRdb to 2017 to 2019). The study in broad terms: According to an earlier analysis of 587 of the donors, some 170 million T cells yielded roughly 110 million unique TCR beta sequences and around 300 Gb of sequence data. About 280 gigabases of sequencing data and around 88 million unique TCR sequences made up an early release that covered approximately 620 HLA-typed donors. Of the roughly 430 genotyped donors, roughly 85% fell in the genetic ancestry cluster associated with self-reported Caucasian donors. The aim of the study was to test whether cataloging public T cell receptors could identify signatures of past pathogen exposure. The study used immunosequencing to profile the T cell repertoires of about 670 subjects and linked those repertoires to cytomegalovirus serostatus. A separate validation cohort of roughly 130 different subjects was used in addition to the 666-subject first cohort. To predict cytomegalovirus infection status, the study brought together high-throughput TCR immunosequencing, statistical association of individual TCRs with disease status, and machine learning. In a later analysis, previously published TCR beta repertoires from 550 to 700 donors were re-analyzed and high-resolution HLA genotyping was added so that TCR occurrence patterns could be studied. Rather than using new phenotypic data, the later analysis identified candidate immune exposures from TCR beta sequences and from how often those sequences occurred across donors. An earlier analysis of several hundred of the donors applied high-throughput TCR beta sequencing to assess whether each TCR beta V gene segment acted as functional or pseudogenic. Donor age, sex, ethnicity and CMV serostatus were compiled together with the repertoire data. A later genetic analysis used genome-wide SNP genotypes for about 60% of the roughly 700 donors, treating that subset as a discovery cohort. All discovery cohort repertoires had been generated using a single sequencing platform. Class I and class II HLA loci were covered by the typing at four-digit resolution. The number of typed donors differed by locus: roughly 629-640 for A, B, C, DRB1 and DQB1; 522 for DQA1; approximately 600 for DPA1; and 450 to 480 for DPB1. Several DR-DQ haplotypes were handled as single units for association and clustering because linkage in the cohort was strong. Among 300 to 450 genotyped donors of the cohort, an average of approximately 240,000 unique TCR beta nucleotide sequences were sequenced per donor, around a sixth of them non-productive. General study outcomes and caveats: Because counts were too low, about 15 rarely observed V segments, including chromosome 9 orphons, were left out of the earlier analysis of approximately 580 of the donors. In a later analysis, most CMV-associated TCR beta chains were found to appear HLA-restricted, with HLA associations seemingly driven largely by CMV exposure. Most TCR sequences were seen in very few donors, while some public TCRs were found in many individuals. Presence/absence analyses assumed roughly uniform sequencing depth across donors, an assumption that may not hold. Some IMGT-functional V segments, including TRBV6-2 and TRBV6-3, could not be told apart with the 87-base-pair reads, so those segments were excluded. The study listed 164 TCR beta chains as associated with cytomegalovirus. According to a later analysis, TCR association rates differed among HLA loci, with DRB1 alleles showing the most associated TCRs and HLA-C alleles showing the fewest. In a later genetic analysis, fewer N-insertions in productive TCRs were reported among donors in an Asian-associated ancestry cluster than the roughly 670-donor mean. In a later analysis, several top co-occurrence clusters were reported to appear linked to parvovirus B19, influenza, CMV and Epstein-Barr virus. A further reported finding was that TCR beta sequences accurately predicted the HLA-A and HLA-B alleles for most subjects in the first cohort. Assigning TCR associations to individual alleles was difficult when HLA alleles, especially DR and DQ, strongly co-occurred. HLA typing was unavailable for some donors at each locus, so association tests used only the typed subset. In vitro tests confirmed that three of the cytomegalovirus-associated TCR beta chains recognize cytomegalovirus antigens. In a later analysis, some 17,000 TCR beta sequences were associated with specific HLA alleles at a false discovery rate of 0.05. In this cohort, only TCR beta chains were sequenced, and detectable features were limited by the absence of alpha or paired-chain data. The authors suggested that the approach could potentially be generalized to other disease states and immunological phenotypes. A later genetic analysis associated a missense DCLRE1C variant with V-gene and J-gene trimming of TCR beta chains, and an independent cohort replicated the association. A cluster of highly shared sequence variants was judged likely to represent a technical artifact of the sequencing pipeline. Correlated functional status among segregating V segments might be attributable to linkage disequilibrium, but an unknown experimental factor could not be ruled out. Broadly in line with IMGT annotations, most TCR beta V segments showed up in productive rearrangements about 90% or about 30% of the time in an earlier analysis of about 500 of the donors. In both the original and validation cohorts, the classifier was reported to diagnose cytomegalovirus status with high specificity and sensitivity. A later analysis found that HLA-associated TCR beta chains were more clonally expanded and had lower generation probabilities than equally common non-associated chains. For the cohort, immune exposure information was limited to CMV serostatus.

CDR1 and CDR2 (MNHNY, SVGAGI) derive from the germline V gene (reference sequence). From the cysteine up to the phenylalanine, the CDR3 has a length of 13 residues. The read is trimmed to its CDR3 DNA, 39 bases read in frame from base 1. The cohort was made up of 666 healthy bone marrow donors. Cohort members were all nominally healthy when sampled, although unrecorded immune exposures were likely present. The donor was CMV seropositive and belonged to the group of 270 or so seropositive cohort members. A peripheral blood sample was collected from each donor, and TCR beta sequencing was performed on peripheral blood mononuclear cells. Genomic DNA extraction from the blood cell samples was performed with the Qiagen DNeasy Blood Extraction Kit. Libraries were prepared through the immunoSEQ multiplex PCR assay. A mixture of 60 forward primers for TCR Vbeta segments and 13 reverse primers for TCR Jbeta segments was used in the multiplex PCR. A multiplex PCR assay on genomic DNA amplified the CDR3 region of rearranged TCR beta genes. On the Illumina HiSeq System, the amplified TCR beta libraries were sequenced as 87-base-pair reads. As for the authors' bioinformatics: In a later analysis, some 80 million unique TCR beta chains were counted across the approximately 670 repertoires, and about 10 million of these chains were shared by at least two donors. Raw reads were error-corrected and collapsed into unique sequences with a nearest-neighbor algorithm that merged closely related sequences to remove PCR and sequencing errors. To assign V, D and J gene segments, CDR3 sequences were aligned to IMGT reference sequences. For a sequence to be retained, a match of at least six nucleotides to both a V gene segment and a J gene segment was required. A rearrangement was called productive if the CDR3 had no stop codons and remained in frame with V and J, and every other rearrangement was called non-productive. CDR3 was defined by IMGT convention, running from the second conserved V-encoded cysteine to the conserved J-encoded phenylalanine. Sequences without an unambiguous match to a single V gene segment were excluded from the earlier analysis of 587 of the donors. An earlier analysis of 500 to 600 of the donors classified V segments as functional when productive rearrangements were above 56.7% and as segregating when the standard deviation between donors was above 5%. To diagnose cytomegalovirus status from the catalog of TCR beta chain sequences, a statistical classification framework was built. In a later analysis, TCR nucleotide sequences were compared against IMGT/GENE-DB human TR gene sequences so that V and J genes could be assigned. A later analysis assigned CDR3 sequences and most-parsimonious VDJ recombination scenarios with the TCRdist pipeline. In a later analysis, each TCR beta chain was defined by its CDR3 amino acid sequence together with its V-gene family, and reads without a unique V-gene family were excluded. A later analysis removed 500 to 600 highly shared, low-generation-probability nucleotide sequences to deal with suspected cross-contamination and a sequencing artifact. In a later analysis, a clonal expansion index was calculated for each public chain from normalized within-repertoire ranks of inferred template counts. Generation probabilities in a later analysis came from a VDJ recombination model fitted to out-of-frame rearrangements, and those results were checked against IGoR. A later analysis scored TCR-TCR, TCR-HLA and TCR-CMV co-occurrence with hypergeometric tests, applying a repertoire-size bias correction to TCR pairs. A later analysis estimated false discovery rates by permuting HLA or CMV assignments 20 times. A later analysis grouped co-occurring TCRs with DBSCAN, adding TCRdist sequence similarity when clustering within HLA-allele-positive subsets. Repertoires with fewer than 30,000 or more than 120,000 public chains, plus five repertoires with anomalous nucleotide sharing, were excluded from co-occurrence clustering. The immuneACCESS repertoire file appears here via TCRdb, limited to in-frame rearrangements. These files lack a portion of the clones; in checked studies, under half of the deficit traces to unresolved V genes, and the cause of the others is not known. The DNA was the basis for D and trimming; V, J and clone size are from that table. The sample table records 130,000 or so clones; around 80% of these occur just once. More than 2.5% of the sample comes from the top ten.

A few counts support this clone. The target of this receptor is not known. No much larger clone exists at a distance of one base, and base qualities are not known. The clonotype originates from a man younger than 35 in good health and CMV-seropositive. Here the chain combines TRBV6-6 and TRBJ2-5; the D gene is not confidently resolved. The better agreement between TRBJ2-7 and the DNA end casts doubt on the J call. Sequenced sample: PBMCs. In nucleotide form, the sequence is TGTGCCAGCAGTGGTATGAAAACCTACGAGCAGTACTTC. Its protein reads: CASSGMKTYEQYF.